What follows are 14 T cell receptor beta chains derived from one specimen sequenced in a study of blood T cell repertoires in COVID-19 (dated by TCRdb to 2018 to 2021). Receptor libraries were prepared by the immunoSEQ multiplex PCR assay. TCRdb holds this immuneACCESS table with in-frame rearrangements only. Some clones are missing; in checked studies, unresolved V genes explain under half, and the rest has no known cause. The sample profile shows fewer than 250,000 clones; roughly nine tenths of them were found once. The top ten constitute roughly 2% of the sample. Material for sequencing was peripheral blood. The origin of the receptors is a woman in her 50s with acute or convalescent COVID-19.

This chain connects TRBV10-3 to TRBJ1-2; a possible D gene is TRBD1 (5 bases). V was shortened by 10 bases and J by 8 bases, with 17 bases between the two germline ends. The CDR3 consists of 12 residues. The germline V gene encodes CDR1 ENHRY and CDR2 SYGVKD. The CDR3 loop reads CATQHIGEGYTF. The CDR3 DNA sequence: TGTGCCACCCAGCACATAGGGGAAGGCTACACCTTC.

The J gene is TRBJ1-4, the V gene TRBV6-5, with 9 nucleotides matching TRBD1. After removal of 4 bases from V and 8 bases from J, the junction contained 5 bases not matched to a gene. The CDR3 runs 14 residues. Germline CDR1 reads MNHEY; CDR2 reads SVGAGI. The DNA of the CDR3 is TGTGCCAGCAGTTGGGGACAGGGTTGGGAAAAACTGTTTTTT. It yields the protein CASSWGQGWEKLFF.

The genes are TRBV25-1 and TRBJ2-7, with 9 bases matching TRBD1. V was clipped by 7 bases and J by 3 bases; unmatched bases: 10. CDR3 length: 15 amino acids. CDR1 and CDR2 from the germline V gene are MGHDK and SYGVNS. CDR3 sequence (DNA): TGTGCCAGCACCCCAACTGGACAGGGGAACTACGAGCAGTACTTC. This gives the protein CASTPTGQGNYEQYF.

The J gene is TRBJ2-1, the V gene TRBV27, with D perhaps TRBD1 (5 bases). V was shortened by 5 bases and J by 8 bases, with 16 bases between the two germline ends. The germline V gene encodes CDR1 MNHEY and CDR2 SMNVEV (reference sequence). CDR3 length: 14 amino acids. The DNA of the CDR3 is TGTGCCAGCAGTGGGGCTCTACGACGTCATGAGCAGTTCTTC. Its protein product is CASSGALRRHEQFF.

The table lists this clone with a count of one. J is TRBJ2-7 and V is TRBV6-5; 10 positions agree with TRBD2. From germline, CDR1 is MNHEY and CDR2 SVGAGI. Trimming cost V 8 bases and J 3 bases; bases outside gene matches: 7. The CDR3 runs to 14 residues. Written as DNA, the CDR3 is TGTGCCAGCGGAACTAGCGGGAACCACTACGAGCAGTACTTC. Protein product: CASGTSGNHYEQYF.

The V call is TRBV5-4, the J call TRBJ2-1, with 7 bases fitting TRBD2. There are 15 residues in the CDR3. V shed 0 bases, J shed 2 bases, and the junction held 2 bases outside the gene matches. Germline CDR1 is SGHNT and CDR2 is YYREEE (reference sequence). CDR3 amino acids: CASSLEGTTYNEQFF. In nucleotides, the CDR3 is TGTGCCAGCAGCTTGGAAGGGACTACCTACAATGAGCAGTTCTTC.

Details on this clone: Distinct nucleotide sequences in the sample also encode this CDR3. This chain connects TRBV5-1 to TRBJ2-5; 10 positions agree with TRBD1. Trimming cost V 4 bases and J 4 bases; bases outside gene matches: 4. CDR3 length: 14 residues. Germline lookup yields CDR1 SGHRS and CDR2 YFSETQ. The CDR3 region is CASSPGTGVETQYF. The CDR3 DNA reads TGCGCCAGCAGCCCCGGGACAGGGGTAGAGACCCAGTACTTC.

The chain carries TRBV6-5 and TRBJ1-6, with TRBD1 matching 9 bases. After removal of 2 bases from V and 4 bases from J, the junction contained 0 bases not matched to a gene. This CDR3 is built from 15 residues. Germline loops: CDR1 MNHEY, CDR2 SVGAGI. CDR3 bases: TGTGCCAGCAGTTACGGGACAGGGTATAATTCACCCCTCCACTTT. It translates to CASSYGTGYNSPLHF.

The CDR3 coding sequence is TGTGCCAGCTCACCACCTCAAGGGGACACCGGGGAGCTGTTTTTT. Translating gives CASSPPQGDTGELFF. The chain combines TRBV18 with TRBJ2-2; perhaps TRBD1 as D (5 bases). Trimming shortened V by 0 bases and J by 3 bases, and 8 bases separated the two germline ends. CDR1 and CDR2 from the germline V gene are KGHSH and LQKENI. This CDR3 is built from 15 residues. Supplemented by reference TRBV18 and TRBJ2-2, the full variable domain reads NAGVMQNPRHLVRRRGQEARLRCSPMKGHSHVYWYRQLPEEGLKFMVYLQKENIIDESGMPKERFSAEFPKEGPSILRIQQVVRGDSAAYFCASSPPQGDTGELFFGEGSRLTVL.

V and J are TRBV9 and TRBJ1-6; unclear D gene. CDR1 SGDLS and CDR2 YYNGEE come from the germline V gene. The CDR3 runs 13 residues. V lost 4 bases and J 11 bases, leaving 13 bases between the germline ends. The CDR3, as DNA: TGTGCCAGCAGCCCCCAGGAATCTCCACCCCTCCACTTT. It encodes CASSPQESPPLHF. Full variable domain (outside the CDR3, taken from reference TRBV9 and TRBJ1-6): DSGVTQTPKHLITATGQRVTLRCSPRSGDLSVYWYQQSLDQGLQFLIQYYNGEERAKGNILERFSAQQFPDLHSELNLSSLELGDSALYFCASSPQESPPLHFGNGTRLTVT.

This clone was observed a single time. This chain connects TRBV7-9 to TRBJ1-5, with a weak D call TRBD1 (6 bases). Germline-derived CDR1 and CDR2 are SEHNR and FQNEAQ (reference sequence). Trimming took off 3 bases at V and 7 bases at J, with 10 bases between the two ends. The CDR3 runs 13 residues. The DNA of the CDR3 is TGTGCCAGCAGCTTGCCAGGGGCCCAGCCCCAGCATTTT. It specifies CASSLPGAQPQHF.

The rearrangement joins TRBV5-1 to TRBJ2-3; weak D call: TRBD2 (6 bases). The CDR3 covers 15 residues. Germline assignment: CDR1 SGHRS and CDR2 YFSETQ. V gave up 0 bases and J gave up 1 base, with 9 bases separating them. The DNA of the CDR3 is TGCGCCAGCAGCTTGGGATGGGGGGGCACAGATACGCAGTATTTT. Translation: CASSLGWGGTDTQYF.

Here the CDR3 DNA reads TGCGCCAGCACTAACCCAGCCGGAGACGGGTGGTTCTTC. This sequence encodes CASTNPAGDGWFF. This chain joins TRBV5-1 and TRBJ2-1; D uncertain. With 6 bases removed from V and 15 bases from J, the gap between germline ends came to 22 bases. Germline-derived CDR1 and CDR2 are SGHRS and YFSETQ. CDR3 length equals 13 residues. Using reference TRBV5-1 and TRBJ2-1 for the parts outside the CDR3, the full variable domain is KAGVTQTPRYLIKTRGQQVTLSCSPISGHRSVSWYQQTPGQGLQFLFEYFSETQRNKGNFPGRFSGRQFSNSRSEMNVSTLELGDSALYLCASTNPAGDGWFFGPGTRLTVL.

The chain is built from TRBV5-4 and TRBJ2-3; 10 bases fit TRBD2. Germline V gene data show CDR1 as SGHNT and CDR2 as YYREEE (reference sequence). The CDR3 has 16 residues. J gave up 2 bases and V 4 bases, and 7 bases lay outside the gene matches. CDR3 DNA sequence: TGTGCCAGCAGCCCAACTAGCGGGGCTTTCACAGATACGCAGTATTTT. It encodes CASSPTSGAFTDTQYF.